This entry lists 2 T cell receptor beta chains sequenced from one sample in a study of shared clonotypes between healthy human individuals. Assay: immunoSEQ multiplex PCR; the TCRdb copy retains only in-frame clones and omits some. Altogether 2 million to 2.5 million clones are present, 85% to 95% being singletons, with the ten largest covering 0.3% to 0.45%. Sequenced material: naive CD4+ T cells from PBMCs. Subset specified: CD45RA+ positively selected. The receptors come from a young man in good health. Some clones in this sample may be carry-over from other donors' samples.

The CDR3, as DNA: TGCGCCAGCAGCTCGGGACAGGGCCCGGGGCCCCTCCACTTT. Translated, it gives CASSSGQGPGPLHF. J is TRBJ1-6 and V is TRBV5-1; 9 nucleotides match TRBD1. CDR1 and CDR2 from the germline V gene are SGHRS and YFSETQ. Unmatched junction bases numbered 8, after V lost 3 bases and J lost 13 bases. This CDR3 has 14 amino acids. Drawing the rest from reference TRBV5-1 and TRBJ1-6, the complete variable domain is KAGVTQTPRYLIKTRGQQVTLSCSPISGHRSVSWYQQTPGQGLQFLFEYFSETQRNKGNFPGRFSGRQFSNSRSEMNVSTLELGDSALYLCASSSGQGPGPLHFGNGTRLTVT.

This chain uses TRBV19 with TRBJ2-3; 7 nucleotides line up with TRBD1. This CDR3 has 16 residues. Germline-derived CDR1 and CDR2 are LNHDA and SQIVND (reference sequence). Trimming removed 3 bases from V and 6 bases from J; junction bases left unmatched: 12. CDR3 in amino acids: CASSMSGRKQGDTQYF. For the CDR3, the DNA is TGTGCCAGTAGTATGTCCGGACGAAAACAGGGGGATACGCAGTATTTT.